Each of the 9 T cell receptor beta chains below was sequenced from the same sample in a study of blood T cells in healthy people across ages. Together with a sample-barcoded 5' primer, a J-beta primer mix was included in a second PCR lasting about 7 to 12 cycles. MiXCR was run by TCRdb on the 5' RACE reads, yielding one entry per CDR3 protein. The data show 800,000 to 1,300,000 distinct CDR3 sequences, under 30% seen once. The same specimen was also included in a second study, on T cells of mothers and their children.

The sequencing input was blood. The origin of the receptors is a girl aged 2-10 years in good health.

The V gene is TRBV29-1, the J gene TRBJ1-2, with 9 bases aligning to TRBD1. Trimming cost V 6 bases and J 6 bases; bases outside gene matches: 2. Germline V gene sequence: CDR1 SQVTM, CDR2 ANQGSEA. This CDR3 has 11 amino acids. CDR3 amino acids: CSVQGAHGYTF. Here the CDR3 DNA reads TGCAGCGTACAGGGGGCGCATGGCTACACCTTC.

Here the CDR3 DNA reads TGTGCCAGCAGTTACCTTAGAATGTCAGATGAGCAGTTCTTC. Encoded protein: CASSYLRMSDEQFF. The V and J genes are TRBV6-5 and TRBJ2-5; D remains ambiguous. The end of the DNA fits TRBJ2-1 better, so the J call may be wrong. In germline, CDR1 is MNHEY, CDR2 SVGAGI. There are 14 residues in the CDR3.

To note about this clonotype: One end of the junction varies from germline; a read error may be responsible. This rearrangement joins TRBV12-3 or TRBV12-4 to TRBJ1-2; no clear D gene. There are 13 residues in the CDR3. Written as DNA, the CDR3 is TGTGCCAGCAGCTTAGGCGGGTTCGACCTCCGCACCTTC. This sequence encodes CASSLGGFDLRTF.

This clonotype was counted a few times. The chain combines TRBV20-1 with TRBJ1-2; D is undetermined. CDR1 is DFQATT, CDR2 SNEGSKA, per germline (reference sequence). Trimming removed 4 bases from V and 5 bases from J, with 11 bases in between. CDR3 length equals 12 residues. The CDR3 loop reads CSATDGPYGYTF. The CDR3 bases are TGCAGTGCTACCGACGGTCCTTATGGCTACACCTTC.

This clonotype was seen only a few times. The V and J genes are TRBV14 and TRBJ2-3; 8 bases match TRBD2. The germline CDR1 and CDR2 sequences are SGHDN and FVKESK. This CDR3 has 15 residues. V gave up 8 bases and J gave up 3 bases; unmatched junction bases: 10. DNA for the CDR3: TGTGCCAGCGCCCCCGGGACTAGGAAGACAGATACGCAGTATTTT. It yields the protein CASAPGTRKTDTQYF.

This clonotype was recorded only once. The rearrangement uses TRBV10-3 and TRBJ2-1, with TRBD1 as a possible D gene (6 bases). With the DNA end fitting TRBJ2-5 better, the J assignment may be wrong. CDR1 is ENHRY and CDR2 is SYGVKD in the germline V gene. CDR3 length equals 14 residues. DNA for the CDR3: TGTGCCATAGAGGGGGAGAGGACCGAAGAGACCCAGTACTTC. This encodes CAIEGERTEETQYF.

Comments on this clonotype: Its ends do not fully match the called genes, so a read error is possible. The chain links TRBV20-1 to TRBJ2-4; 8 bases line up with TRBD2. The germline CDR1 and CDR2 sequences are DFQATT and SNEGSKA (reference sequence). This CDR3 has 17 amino acids. The CDR3 DNA sequence: TGCAGTGGTAGTACGACCGGGAGGGCGGTAGCCAAAAACATCCAGTACTTC. Encoded protein: CSGSTTGRAVAKNIQYF.

The chain carries TRBV7-9 and TRBJ2-1, with a possible D match to TRBD1 (6 bases). Trimming removed 0 bases from V and 4 bases from J, with 19 bases in between. CDR3 size: 18 residues. Per germline, CDR1 SEHNR and CDR2 FQNEAQ (reference sequence). The CDR3 reads CASSLAWPSGGAYNEQFF. The CDR3 coding sequence is TGTGCCAGCAGCTTAGCCTGGCCATCTGGGGGCGCGTACAATGAGCAGTTCTTC. The variable domain in full, completed from reference TRBV7-9 and TRBJ2-1, reads DTGVSQNPRHKITKRGQNVTFRCDPISEHNRLYWYRQTLGQGPEFLTYFQNEAQLEKSRLLSDRFSAERPKGSFSTLEIQRTEQGDSAMYLCASSLAWPSGGAYNEQFFGPGTRLTVL.

This clonotype was seen just once. This chain joins TRBV28 and TRBJ1-5; TRBD1 aligns across 7 bases. The CDR3 is 16 amino acids. In germline, CDR1 is MDHEN, CDR2 SYDVKM. With V trimmed by 7 bases and J by 5 bases, 14 bases remained unmatched. The CDR3 nucleotides are TGTGCCAGCACCTCTCTCGGGGACAGCCCTTATCAGCCCCAGCATTTT. This encodes CASTSLGDSPYQPQHF.